The 7 T cell receptor beta chains given below trace back to one sample, sequenced in a study of blood T cell repertoires in COVID-19. Method: immunoSEQ multiplex PCR; TCRdb's copy keeps in-frame clones and lacks some. The data show some 220,000 clones, about 86% seen once. Sequencing input: peripheral blood. These receptors originate from a woman under 40 who had recovered from COVID-19.

The chain links TRBV27 to TRBJ2-6; TRBD1 matches 12 bases. The CDR3 has 22 amino acids. Trimming removed 5 bases from V and 4 bases from J; junction bases left unmatched: 21. Germline loops: CDR1 MNHEY, CDR2 SMNVEV (reference sequence). The CDR3 sequence: CASSRFTGGTGGAVSGANVLTF. CDR3 in DNA: TGTGCCAGCAGTCGATTTACAGGGGGGACAGGGGGCGCAGTGTCCGGGGCCAACGTCCTGACTTTC. Complete variable domain (other parts from reference TRBV27 and TRBJ2-6): EAQVTQNPRYLITVTGKKLTVTCSQNMNHEYMSWYRQDPGLGLRQIYYSMNVEVTDKGDVPEGYKVSRKEKRNFPLILESPSPNQTSLYFCASSRFTGGTGGAVSGANVLTFGAGSRLTVL.

The genes are TRBV18 and TRBJ1-4, with 9 bases that match TRBD1. Germline lookup yields CDR1 KGHSH and CDR2 LQKENI. V dropped 5 bases and J dropped 4; count of bases not matched to a gene: 8. The CDR3 spans 16 residues. The CDR3 is CASSSGQGRDNEKLFF. CDR3 nucleotides: TGTGCCAGCTCATCCGGACAGGGGAGGGATAATGAAAAACTGTTTTTT.

This chain links TRBV10-3 with TRBJ1-2; D gene ambiguous. The CDR3 consists of 14 residues. Deletions cut 1 base from V and 7 bases from J, with 13 bases between. Germline CDR1 reads ENHRY; CDR2 reads SYGVKD. CDR3 coding DNA: TGTGCCATCAGTGAGTTGCCCTACCCCACTGGCTACACCTTC. Protein sequence: CAISELPYPTGYTF.

V usage is TRBV5-6 and J usage is TRBJ1-4; possibly TRBD1 for D (6 bases). CDR3 length equals 14 residues. The V end lost 0 bases, the J end lost 6 bases, and 9 bases lay between the germline ends. CDR1 SGHDT and CDR2 YYEEEE come from the germline V gene. The CDR3 sequence is CASSLVSGDEKLFF. The CDR3 DNA follows: TGTGCCAGCAGCTTGGTTTCAGGGGATGAAAAACTGTTTTTT.

CDR3 DNA: TGTGCCAGCAGCGGGGGTACGGGACTAGCGACCCCGGAGCAGTACTTC. This gives the protein CASSGGTGLATPEQYF. V usage is TRBV9 and J usage is TRBJ2-7; 10 nucleotides match TRBD2. V dropped 3 bases and J dropped 7; count of bases not matched to a gene: 13. This CDR3 contains 16 residues. CDR1 and CDR2 from the germline V gene are SGDLS and YYNGEE.

The rearrangement links TRBV28 to TRBJ2-5, with D possibly being TRBD2 (7 bases). This CDR3 spans 14 amino acids. V lost 4 bases and J lost 7, with 16 bases in between. Germline lookup yields CDR1 MDHEN and CDR2 SYDVKM. CDR3 nucleotides: TGTGCCAGCAGTTATGGGGGGGGCCTGGGGACCCAGTACTTC. Protein product: CASSYGGGLGTQYF.

The rearrangement links TRBV3-1 (or the pseudogene TRBV3-2) to TRBJ2-7; 9 nucleotides agree with TRBD1. The germline V gene encodes CDR1 LGHDT and CDR2 YNNKEL (reference sequence). The CDR3 spans 15 residues. Unmatched junction bases numbered 5, after V lost 2 bases and J lost 3 bases. The CDR3 nucleotides read TGTGCCAGCAGCCAAAGAGGGACAGGGTACTACGAGCAGTACTTC. Translated, it gives CASSQRGTGYYEQYF.